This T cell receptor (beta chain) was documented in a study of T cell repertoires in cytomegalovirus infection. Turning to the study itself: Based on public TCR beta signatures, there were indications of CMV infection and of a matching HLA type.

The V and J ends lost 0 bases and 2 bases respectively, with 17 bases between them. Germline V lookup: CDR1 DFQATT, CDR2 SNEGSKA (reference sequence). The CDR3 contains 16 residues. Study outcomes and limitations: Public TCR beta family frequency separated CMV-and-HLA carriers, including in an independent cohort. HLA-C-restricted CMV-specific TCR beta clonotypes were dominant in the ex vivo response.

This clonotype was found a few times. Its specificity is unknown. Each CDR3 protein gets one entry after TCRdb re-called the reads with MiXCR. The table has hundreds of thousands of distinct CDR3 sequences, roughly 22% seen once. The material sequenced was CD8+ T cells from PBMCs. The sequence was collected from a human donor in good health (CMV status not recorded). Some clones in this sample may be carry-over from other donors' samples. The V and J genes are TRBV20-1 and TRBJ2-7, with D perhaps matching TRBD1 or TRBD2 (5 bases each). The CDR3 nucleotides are TGCAGTGCTAGAGAGGACACTAGGAATGTGCCCTACGAGCAGTACTTC. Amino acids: CSAREDTRNVPYEQYF.